This T cell receptor beta chain was profiled in a study of cytomegalovirus exposure and HLA in healthy donors. General study findings and limits: 164 TCR beta chains were listed as cytomegalovirus-associated. According to a subsequent analysis, TCR clusters from the first cohort were inclined to appear together in the 120 validation repertoires.

The donors belonged to the 120-subject validation cohort, separate from the roughly 670-subject first cohort. Points on this clone: Antigen: not known.

Sequenced by immunoSEQ multiplex PCR; TCRdb stores in-frame clones only, minus some. The sample records tens of thousands of clones, less than 90% being singletons. The TCR originated in a woman in her late teens or twenties in good health and CMV-seropositive. The source material was PBMCs.

The CDR3 loop reads CASRAQGAYEQYF. The CDR3 bases are TGTGCCAGCAGGGCTCAGGGGGCCTACGAGCAGTACTTC. The chain is built from TRBV28 and TRBJ2-7; 7 bases are a match to TRBD1. J gave up 2 bases and V 6 bases, and 4 bases lay outside the gene matches. This CDR3 has 13 residues. The germline V gene has CDR1 MDHEN and CDR2 SYDVKM.